This T cell receptor beta chain emerged from a study of Ad26.COV2.S vaccination and SARS-CoV-2 variants. Measured with immunoSEQ multiplex PCR; TCRdb has only the in-frame clones, and not every one. Of roughly 380,000 clones detected, around nine tenths appear once; the ten largest clones hold less than 4%. Specified treatment: around 19 received Ad26.COV2.S at low or high dose, single or two shots; five or six received placebo; per-sample allocation not given. Sampling happened 63 days after the first vaccine or placebo injection. V gave up 5 bases and J gave up 1 base; unmatched junction bases: 17. Per the germline V gene, CDR1 is MDHEN and CDR2 is SYDVKM. CDR3 length: 20 residues.

The origin of this receptor is a person aged 18-65 years who received the Ad26.COV2.S COVID-19 vaccine or a placebo. Specimen: peripheral blood, collected in a trial of Ad26.COV2.S vaccine versus placebo. This chain links TRBV28 with TRBJ2-7, with 13 bases identical to TRBD2. The CDR3 loop reads CASSAPIGTSGVVTSYEQYF. In DNA, the CDR3 is TGTGCCAGCAGTGCGCCGATTGGGACTAGCGGGGTGGTTACGTCCTACGAGCAGTACTTC.